The entry below gives a single T cell receptor beta chain sequence along with its context. Produced via immunoSEQ multiplex PCR; TCRdb's table is partial and in-frame only. The table records several thousand clones, under 80% of them present only once. CDR1 and CDR2 from the germline V gene are LNHDA and SQIVND (reference sequence). This CDR3 has 16 amino acids. J lost 7 bases, V lost 5 bases, and 9 bases had no gene match. This entry belongs to a study of immune cell composition in non-small cell lung cancer. Normal lung sampling was at least 3 cm from the tumour, as distant as possible. The TCR originated in a human donor with non-small cell lung cancer. The source material was non-adjacent lung tissue. The V call is TRBV19, the J call TRBJ1-6, with 9 bases fitting TRBD1. This CDR3 reads CASSFGTGNVNSPLHF. Written as DNA, the CDR3 is TGTGCCAGTAGTTTCGGGACAGGGAATGTGAATTCACCCCTCCACTTT.